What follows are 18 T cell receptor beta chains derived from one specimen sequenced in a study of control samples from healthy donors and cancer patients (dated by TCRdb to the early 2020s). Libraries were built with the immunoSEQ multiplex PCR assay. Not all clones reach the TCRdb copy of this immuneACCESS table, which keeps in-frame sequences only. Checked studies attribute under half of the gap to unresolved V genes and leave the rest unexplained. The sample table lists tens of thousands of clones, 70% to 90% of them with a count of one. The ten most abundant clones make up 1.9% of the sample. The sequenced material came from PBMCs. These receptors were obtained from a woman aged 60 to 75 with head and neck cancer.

The chain's CDR3 is CASSYGQGRTEAFF. CDR3 coding DNA: TGTGCCAGCAGCTACGGACAGGGAAGGACTGAAGCTTTCTTT. The V call is TRBV7-8, the J call TRBJ1-1, with 8 bases lining up with TRBD1. After removal of 4 bases from V and 5 bases from J, the junction contained 6 bases not matched to a gene. The CDR3 contains 14 residues. Germline CDR1 and CDR2: SGHVS and FQNEAQ.

CDR3 protein: CASKRATYEQYF. The CDR3 DNA reads TGTGCCAGCAAAAGGGCGACCTACGAGCAGTACTTC. The chain has TRBV6-5 and TRBJ2-7; the D is unclear. CDR3 length: 12 residues. CDR1 is MNHEY and CDR2 is SVGAGI in the germline V gene. V shed 7 bases and J shed 2 bases, with 9 bases lying between them.

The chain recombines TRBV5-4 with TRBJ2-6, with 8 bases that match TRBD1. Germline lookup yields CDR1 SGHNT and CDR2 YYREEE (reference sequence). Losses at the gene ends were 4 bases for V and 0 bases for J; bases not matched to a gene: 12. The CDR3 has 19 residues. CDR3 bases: TGTGCCAGCAGCATAACCCCGGGACAGGCCTTCTCTGGGGCCAACGTCCTGACTTTC. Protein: CASSITPGQAFSGANVLTF. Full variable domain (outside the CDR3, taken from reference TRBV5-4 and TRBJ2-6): ETGVTQSPTHLIKTRGQQVTLRCSSQSGHNTVSWYQQALGQGPQFIFQYYREEENGRGNFPPRFSGLQFPNYSSELNVNALELDDSALYLCASSITPGQAFSGANVLTFGAGSRLTVL.

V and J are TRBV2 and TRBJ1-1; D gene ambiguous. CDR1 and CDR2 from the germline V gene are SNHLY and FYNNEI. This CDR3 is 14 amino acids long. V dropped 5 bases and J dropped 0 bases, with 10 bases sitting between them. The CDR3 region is CASSPGVMNTEAFF. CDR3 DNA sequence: TGTGCCAGCAGTCCGGGTGTCATGAACACTGAAGCTTTCTTT.

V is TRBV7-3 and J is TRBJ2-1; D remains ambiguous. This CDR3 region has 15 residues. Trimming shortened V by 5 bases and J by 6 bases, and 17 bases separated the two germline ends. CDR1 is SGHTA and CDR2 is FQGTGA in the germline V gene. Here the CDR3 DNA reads TGTGCCAGCAGCCCATCCTCTTGGAGTCGCAATGAGCAGTTCTTC. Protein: CASSPSSWSRNEQFF.

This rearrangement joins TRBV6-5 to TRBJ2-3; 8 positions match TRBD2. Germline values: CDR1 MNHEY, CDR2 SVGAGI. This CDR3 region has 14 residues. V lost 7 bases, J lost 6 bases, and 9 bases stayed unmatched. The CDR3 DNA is TGTGCCAGCATCCCGGGACTAGGGATGGATACGCAGTATTTT. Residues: CASIPGLGMDTQYF.

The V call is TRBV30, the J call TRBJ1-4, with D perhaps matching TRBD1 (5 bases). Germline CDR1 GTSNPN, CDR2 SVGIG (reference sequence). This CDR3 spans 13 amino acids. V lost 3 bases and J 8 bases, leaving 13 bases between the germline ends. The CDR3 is CAWRRTGTEKLFF. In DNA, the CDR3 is TGTGCCTGGAGAAGGACGGGGACGGAAAAACTGTTTTTT.

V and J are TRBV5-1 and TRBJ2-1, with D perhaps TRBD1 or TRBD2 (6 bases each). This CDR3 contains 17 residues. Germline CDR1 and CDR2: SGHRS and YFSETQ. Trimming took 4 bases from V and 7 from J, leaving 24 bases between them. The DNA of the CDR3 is TGCGCCAGCAGCGAGTTTGCGGGGCAGGGGTTGTCAAATGAGCAGTTCTTC. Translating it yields CASSEFAGQGLSNEQFF.

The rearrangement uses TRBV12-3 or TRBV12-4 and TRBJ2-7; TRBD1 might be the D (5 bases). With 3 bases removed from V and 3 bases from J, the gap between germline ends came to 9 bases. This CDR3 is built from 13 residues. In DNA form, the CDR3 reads TGTGCCAGCAGTTTGAATCAGGGCTACGAGCAGTACTTC. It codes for CASSLNQGYEQYF.

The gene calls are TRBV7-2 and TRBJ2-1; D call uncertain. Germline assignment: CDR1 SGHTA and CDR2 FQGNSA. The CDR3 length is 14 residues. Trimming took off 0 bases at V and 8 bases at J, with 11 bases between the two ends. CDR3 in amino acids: CASSLAGQLYEQFF. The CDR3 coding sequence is TGTGCCAGCAGCTTAGCGGGCCAGTTGTATGAGCAGTTCTTC. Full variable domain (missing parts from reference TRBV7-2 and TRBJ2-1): GAGVSQSPSNKVTEKGKDVELRCDPISGHTALYWYRQSLGQGLEFLIYFQGNSAPDKSGLPSDRFSAERTGGSVSTLTIQRTQQEDSAVYLCASSLAGQLYEQFFGPGTRLTVL.

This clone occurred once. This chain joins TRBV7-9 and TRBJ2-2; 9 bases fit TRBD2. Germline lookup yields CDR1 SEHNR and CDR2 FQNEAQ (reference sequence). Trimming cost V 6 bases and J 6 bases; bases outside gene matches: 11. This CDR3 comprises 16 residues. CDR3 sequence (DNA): TGTGCCAGCAGGAAATGGGGTAGCGGGAGATCCGGGGAGCTGTTTTTT. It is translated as CASRKWGSGRSGELFF.

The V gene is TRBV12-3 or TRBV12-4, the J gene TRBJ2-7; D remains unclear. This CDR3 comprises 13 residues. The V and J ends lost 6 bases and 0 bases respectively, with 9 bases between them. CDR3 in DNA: TGTGCCAGCAGAGACGGAAGCTCCTACGAGCAGTACTTC. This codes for CASRDGSSYEQYF.

CDR3 protein: CAARRDRGRYGYTF. CDR3 sequence (DNA): TGTGCCGCACGACGCGACAGGGGGAGGTATGGCTACACCTTC. This sequence joins TRBV6-5 and TRBJ1-2; TRBD1 aligns across 9 bases. The CDR3 is made up of 14 amino acids. The germline gives CDR1 MNHEY, CDR2 SVGAGI. V shed 11 bases, J shed 5 bases, and the junction held 12 bases outside the gene matches.

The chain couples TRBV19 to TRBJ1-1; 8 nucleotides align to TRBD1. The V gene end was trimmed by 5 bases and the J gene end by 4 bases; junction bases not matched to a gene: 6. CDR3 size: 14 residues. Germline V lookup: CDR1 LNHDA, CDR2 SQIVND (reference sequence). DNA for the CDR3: TGTGCCAGTAGTCAAACAGGGGGGAGCACTGAAGCTTTCTTT. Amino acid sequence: CASSQTGGSTEAFF.

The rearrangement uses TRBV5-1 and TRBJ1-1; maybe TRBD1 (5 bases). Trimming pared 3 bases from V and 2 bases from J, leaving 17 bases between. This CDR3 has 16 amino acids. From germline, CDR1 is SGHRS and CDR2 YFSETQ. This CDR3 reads CASSSARGAKNTEAFF. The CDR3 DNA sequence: TGCGCCAGCAGCTCCGCCCGTGGGGCGAAAAACACTGAAGCTTTCTTT.

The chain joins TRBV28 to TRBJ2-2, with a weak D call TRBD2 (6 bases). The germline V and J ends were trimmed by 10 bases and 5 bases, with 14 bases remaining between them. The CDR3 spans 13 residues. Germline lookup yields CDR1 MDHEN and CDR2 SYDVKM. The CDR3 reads CATTGEGTGELFF. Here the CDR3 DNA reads TGTGCCACCACGGGAGAGGGAACCGGGGAGCTGTTTTTT. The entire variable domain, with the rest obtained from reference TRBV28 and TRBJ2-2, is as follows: DVKVTQSSRYLVKRTGEKVFLECVQDMDHENMFWYRQDPGLGLRLIYFSYDVKMKEKGDIPEGYSVSREKKERFSLILESASTNQTSMYLCATTGEGTGELFFGEGSRLTVL.

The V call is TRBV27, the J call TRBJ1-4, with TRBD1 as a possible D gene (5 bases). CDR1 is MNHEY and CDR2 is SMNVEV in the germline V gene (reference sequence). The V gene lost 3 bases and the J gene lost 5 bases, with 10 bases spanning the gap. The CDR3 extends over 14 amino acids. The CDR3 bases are TGTGCCAGCAGTTTCGGGACGGGGAATGAAAAACTGTTTTTT. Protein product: CASSFGTGNEKLFF.

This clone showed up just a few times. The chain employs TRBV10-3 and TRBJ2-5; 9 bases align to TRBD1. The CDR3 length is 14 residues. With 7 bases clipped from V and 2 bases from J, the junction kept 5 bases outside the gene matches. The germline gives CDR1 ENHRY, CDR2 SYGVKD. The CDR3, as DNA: TGTGCCATCAAAGGGGACAGGGTACAAGAGACCCAGTACTTC. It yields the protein CAIKGDRVQETQYF.